Below, 4 T cell receptor beta chains from the same sample are listed, as sequenced in a study of blood T cell repertoires in COVID-19. Clones were read by immunoSEQ multiplex PCR, and TCRdb kept only the in-frame ones, dropping some. The sample includes around 150,000 clones, more than 80% of them seen just once. Material: peripheral blood. These TCRs come from a human donor in a cohort sampled during active COVID-19.

The chain carries TRBV4-1 and TRBJ2-3, with 10 positions matching TRBD2. The V segment lost 2 bases and the J segment 6 bases; nucleotides outside the gene matches: 5. Germline V gene lookup returns CDR1 MGHRA and CDR2 YSYEKL. CDR3 length: 15 residues. The CDR3 DNA sequence: TGCGCCAGCAGCCAACGGGCAGCGGGAGGGGATACGCAGTATTTT. This translates into CASSQRAAGGDTQYF.

The V and J genes are TRBV5-6 and TRBJ1-2; D may be TRBD1 (6 bases). The CDR3 totals 15 residues. CDR1 is SGHDT, CDR2 YYEEEE, per germline. The V end lost 0 bases, the J end lost 5 bases, and 14 bases lay between the germline ends. The CDR3 is CASSLEQGGEYGYTF. CDR3 nucleotides: TGTGCCAGCAGCTTGGAACAGGGAGGGGAGTATGGCTACACCTTC.

The gene calls are TRBV7-6 and TRBJ2-7, with 8 bases identical to TRBD2. Germline V gene data show CDR1 as SGHVS and CDR2 as FNYEAQ. This CDR3 is built from 16 residues. The J segment lost 0 bases and the V segment lost 2 bases, leaving 6 bases of the junction unmatched. Here the CDR3 reads CASSLSGGGSSYEQYF. As DNA, the CDR3 is TGTGCCAGCAGCTTATCGGGGGGGGGAAGCTCCTACGAGCAGTACTTC.

The chain is built from TRBV19 and TRBJ1-1; D gene uncertain. Germline assignment: CDR1 LNHDA and CDR2 SQIVND (reference sequence). Trimming took off 7 bases at V and 0 bases at J, with 15 bases between the two ends. The CDR3 sequence is 15 residues long. The CDR3 coding sequence is TGTGCCAGTAAAGGCCTGAGACAAGTGAACACTGAAGCTTTCTTT. The encoded protein is CASKGLRQVNTEAFF.